The 3 T cell receptor beta chains listed next were all sequenced from one sample in a study of beta chain features in type 1 diabetes. What was sequenced were expressed TCRB transcripts, since all of the isolated RNA had been reverse transcribed. This table comes from immunoSEQ multiplex PCR, and its TCRdb copy is limited to in-frame clones, with some not included. The table lists around 400,000 clones, approximately 12% of them singletons. Sequencing input: naive CD4+ T cells from blood. The source of these receptors is a man aged 18 to 29 in good health.

In this sample, this clone turned up a few times. CDR3 protein: CASSLIAGPTDTQYF. Written as DNA, the CDR3 is TGTGCCAGCAGCTTAATAGCGGGACCCACAGATACGCAGTATTTT. V usage is TRBV7-3 and J usage is TRBJ2-3; 8 bases are shared with TRBD2. From germline, CDR1 is SGHTA and CDR2 FQGTGA. V shed 1 base, J shed 2 bases, and the junction held 2 bases outside the gene matches. The CDR3 has 15 amino acids. Supplemented by reference TRBV7-3 and TRBJ2-3, the full variable domain reads GAGVSQTPSNKVTEKGKYVELRCDPISGHTALYWYRQSLGQGPEFLIYFQGTGAADDSGLPNDRFFAVRPEGSVSTLKIQRTERGDSAVYLCASSLIAGPTDTQYFGPGTRLTVL.

The table lists this clone with a few counts. The gene calls are TRBV5-1 and TRBJ2-6, with 9 bases matching TRBD1. Germline-derived CDR1 and CDR2 are SGHRS and YFSETQ. This CDR3 spans 18 amino acids. After removal of 1 base from V and 4 bases from J, the junction contained 9 bases not matched to a gene. This chain's CDR3 is CASSLMSQGAPGANVLTF. The CDR3 DNA follows: TGCGCCAGCAGCTTGATGTCACAGGGGGCTCCCGGGGCCAACGTCCTGACTTTC.

The V and J genes are TRBV5-1 and TRBJ2-1, with D tentatively TRBD1 (5 bases). V was trimmed by 4 bases and J by 0 bases, leaving 11 bases between them. CDR1 is SGHRS, CDR2 YFSETQ, per germline. The CDR3 is 15 residues long. The DNA of the CDR3 is TGCGCCAGCAGCGCAGGACAAGGCTCCTACAATGAGCAGTTCTTC. Translation gives CASSAGQGSYNEQFF.